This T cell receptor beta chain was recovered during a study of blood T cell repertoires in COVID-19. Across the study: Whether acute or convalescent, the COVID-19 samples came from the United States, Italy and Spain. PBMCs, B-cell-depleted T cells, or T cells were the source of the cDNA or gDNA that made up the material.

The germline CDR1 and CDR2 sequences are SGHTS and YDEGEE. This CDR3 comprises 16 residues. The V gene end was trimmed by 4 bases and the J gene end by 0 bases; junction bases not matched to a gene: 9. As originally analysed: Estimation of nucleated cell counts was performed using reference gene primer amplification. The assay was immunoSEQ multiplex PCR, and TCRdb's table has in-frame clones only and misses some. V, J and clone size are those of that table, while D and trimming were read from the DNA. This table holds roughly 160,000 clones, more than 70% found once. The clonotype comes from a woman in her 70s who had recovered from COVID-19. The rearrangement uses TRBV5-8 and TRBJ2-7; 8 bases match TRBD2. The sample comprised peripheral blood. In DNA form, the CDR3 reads TGTGCCAGCAGCACCGGGGGGGTACCACACTCCTACGAGCAGTACTTC. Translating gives CASSTGGVPHSYEQYF.